These 5 T cell receptor beta chains originate from one sample sequenced in a study of T cell changes during pregnancy in multiple sclerosis. Data came from immunoSEQ multiplex PCR; TCRdb stores just in-frame clones and leaves some out. This repertoire shows nearly 60,000 clones, roughly nine tenths found once; its top ten account for 0.4% to 0.5%. The sequences come from CD4+ T cells from peripheral blood mononuclear cells, collected after pregnancy. These receptors came from a female donor in good health, enrolled as a control in a pregnancy study.

The chain combines TRBV6-6 with TRBJ1-1; TRBD1 agrees at 7 bases. After removal of 5 bases from V and 1 base from J, the junction contained 7 bases not matched to a gene. Germline CDR1 MNHNY, CDR2 SVGAGI (reference sequence). This CDR3 comprises 15 residues. The CDR3 is CASSPRDRQNTEAFF. The CDR3 bases are TGTGCCAGCAGTCCGAGGGACAGACAGAACACTGAAGCTTTCTTT.

J is TRBJ2-7 and V is TRBV30, with a possible D match to TRBD1 (6 bases). The ends were cut back, 2 bases at V and 3 bases at J, with 14 bases in the middle. The CDR3 totals 14 residues. Germline values: CDR1 GTSNPN, CDR2 SVGIG (reference sequence). In nucleotides, the CDR3 is TGTGCCTGGAGTCTCCAAGACAGGATCTACGAGCAGTACTTC. It specifies CAWSLQDRIYEQYF.

CDR3 residues: CASSQDQATYEQYF. The CDR3 region has the DNA TGCGCCAGCAGCCAAGACCAGGCAACCTACGAGCAGTACTTC. J is TRBJ2-7 and V is TRBV5-1; D unclear. The CDR3 is made up of 14 amino acids. In germline, CDR1 is SGHRS, CDR2 YFSETQ. Trimming left V 4 bases short and J 2 bases short, with 13 bases between.

Here the CDR3 DNA reads TGTGCCAGCAGTTACGACAGGGGGCTAGTCCCCGGGGAGCTGTTTTTT. Amino acids: CASSYDRGLVPGELFF. The rearrangement joins TRBV6-6 to TRBJ2-2, with 10 bases aligning to TRBD1. Germline V gene sequence: CDR1 MNHNY, CDR2 SVGAGI (reference sequence). The CDR3 totals 16 residues. With V trimmed by 2 bases and J by 6 bases, 6 bases remained unmatched.

The V gene is TRBV7-3, the J gene TRBJ2-7; tentative D call: TRBD2 (5 bases). The CDR3 spans 14 residues. CDR1 SGHTA and CDR2 FQGTGA come from the germline V gene. V lost 4 bases and J 5 bases, leaving 15 bases between the germline ends. The CDR3 DNA reads TGTGCCAGCAGCTCCACCGTTGGGAGTAACGAGCAGTACTTC. It encodes CASSSTVGSNEQYF.